The 9 T cell receptor beta chains listed next were all sequenced from one sample in a study of blood T cells in healthy people across ages. A sample-barcoded 5' primer and a J-beta primer mix were used in a second PCR of roughly 7 to 11 cycles. A single record per CDR3 protein comes from TCRdb applying MiXCR to the 5' RACE reads. Altogether 1.5 million to 2 million distinct CDR3 sequences are present, around half being singletons, with the ten largest covering 2.1%. Sequencing used blood. Receptor source: a middle-aged woman in good health.

The chain has TRBV5-8 and TRBJ2-7; D possibly uses TRBD1 or TRBD2 (5 bases each). Trimming left V 4 bases short and J 3 bases short, with 17 bases between. This CDR3 spans 15 amino acids. Germline loops: CDR1 SGHTS, CDR2 YDEGEE. The CDR3, as DNA: TGTGCCAGCAGCGAGAGGGGACGCCCGGGCTACGAGCAGTACTTC. Protein: CASSERGRPGYEQYF.

The sample holds one count of this clonotype. The chain couples TRBV6-5 to TRBJ1-2; D unclear. V was pared by 6 bases and J by 6 bases, with 14 bases between. This CDR3 is 13 amino acids long. Per the germline V gene, CDR1 is MNHEY and CDR2 is SVGAGI. CDR3 loop: CASSRAGRDGYTF. CDR3 sequence (DNA): TGTGCCAGCAGCCGCGCAGGCCGAGATGGCTACACCTTC.

This clonotype showed up just a few times. The V call is TRBV29-1, the J call TRBJ2-5; tentatively, D is TRBD2 (5 bases). Looked up from germline, CDR1 is SQVTM and CDR2 is ANQGSEA. Between the trimmed V and J ends, which lost 2 bases and 2 bases, there was a span of 15 bases. CDR3 length: 15 amino acids. The CDR3, as DNA: TGCAGCGTTGAATATTTGGACGGAGGACAAGAGACCCAGTACTTC. The encoded protein is CSVEYLDGGQETQYF.

In this sample, this clonotype turned up many times. The J gene is TRBJ2-4, the V gene TRBV20-1; D ambiguous. In germline, CDR1 is DFQATT, CDR2 SNEGSKA (reference sequence). CDR3 length equals 13 residues. The germline V and J ends were trimmed by 3 bases and 5 bases, with 11 bases remaining between them. The CDR3 protein is CSARPGFENIQYF. The CDR3 DNA sequence: TGCAGTGCTAGGCCCGGGTTCGAAAACATTCAGTACTTC.

This sequence joins TRBV9 and TRBJ2-3, with 9 bases aligning to TRBD2. Germline CDR1 SGDLS, CDR2 YYNGEE. The CDR3 loop spans 15 amino acids. The ends lost 3 bases at V and 0 bases at J; junction bases unmatched: 2. In nucleotides, the CDR3 is TGTGCCAGCAGCGCGGGACTAGCAAGCACAGATACGCAGTATTTT. Protein sequence: CASSAGLASTDTQYF.

A few counts support this clonotype. DNA of the CDR3: TGTGCCAGCAGTGGAGTAGGGAGCTCCTACGAGCAGTACTTC. Translation: CASSGVGSSYEQYF. This chain joins TRBV6-1 and TRBJ2-7; possible D gene TRBD2, 5 bases. The CDR3 covers 14 residues. Germline values: CDR1 MNHNS, CDR2 SASEGT. V was shortened by 4 bases and J by 0 bases, with 10 bases between the two germline ends.

V usage is TRBV4-1 and J usage is TRBJ2-1; 11 bases align to TRBD2. CDR3 length: 17 amino acids. Germline assignment: CDR1 MGHRA and CDR2 YSYEKL. V was clipped by 0 bases and J by 7 bases; unmatched bases: 8. CDR3 coding DNA: TGCGCCAGCAGCCAAGATAGCGGGGGGGCCAGGAGGAATGAGCAGTTCTTC. This sequence encodes CASSQDSGGARRNEQFF.

V usage is TRBV20-1 and J usage is TRBJ2-7; TRBD2 matches 12 bases. This CDR3 is 16 amino acids long. Germline CDR1 and CDR2: DFQATT and SNEGSKA (reference sequence). After removal of 1 base from V and 6 bases from J, the junction contained 10 bases not matched to a gene. As DNA, the CDR3 is TGCAGTGCTAGAGGAAAGACTAGCGGGGGTTTGTCCGAGCAGTACTTC. Translated: CSARGKTSGGLSEQYF.

The chain combines TRBV7-2 with TRBJ2-5, with TRBD1 as a possible D gene (5 bases). The J call is uncertain, as TRBJ2-7 better fits the DNA end. This CDR3 comprises 15 residues. Germline values: CDR1 SGHTA, CDR2 FQGNSA. CDR3 protein: CASSSSGAGVSEQYF. CDR3 sequence (DNA): TGTGCCAGCAGCTCCTCTGGGGCTGGGGTTTCCGAGCAGTACTTC.